This TCR beta chain was profiled in a study of T cells after yellow fever vaccination. Study observations and caveats: One caveat is that FACS-sorted repertoires could contain abundant clonotypes contaminating from the bulk population. At 96% for CD4 and approximately 88% for CD8, most primary-vaccination clones showed up again after the booster. A minor fraction of clonotypes spanned both CD4 and CD8 compartments.

V was pared by 6 bases and J by 5 bases, with 8 bases of the junction left unmatched. CDR3 length: 14 amino acids. Germline V gives CDR1 SEHNR, CDR2 FQNEAQ (reference sequence). This clonotype occurred a few times. What it recognizes is unknown. In TCRdb, the 5' RACE reads were re-called with MiXCR into one record per CDR3 protein. There are around 310,000 distinct CDR3 sequences in the sample; around 4.3% occur only once, and 15% to 20% lies in the top ten. The V gene is TRBV7-9, the J gene TRBJ2-7; 9 nucleotides align to TRBD1. This sample comprised PBMCs, obtained 15 days after the yellow fever booster vaccination. The receptor's source is a man younger than 35 who received the YFV17D yellow fever vaccine. This CDR3 is CASSTTGTGNEQYF. In DNA form, the CDR3 reads TGTGCCAGCAGTACGACCGGGACAGGGAACGAGCAGTACTTC.